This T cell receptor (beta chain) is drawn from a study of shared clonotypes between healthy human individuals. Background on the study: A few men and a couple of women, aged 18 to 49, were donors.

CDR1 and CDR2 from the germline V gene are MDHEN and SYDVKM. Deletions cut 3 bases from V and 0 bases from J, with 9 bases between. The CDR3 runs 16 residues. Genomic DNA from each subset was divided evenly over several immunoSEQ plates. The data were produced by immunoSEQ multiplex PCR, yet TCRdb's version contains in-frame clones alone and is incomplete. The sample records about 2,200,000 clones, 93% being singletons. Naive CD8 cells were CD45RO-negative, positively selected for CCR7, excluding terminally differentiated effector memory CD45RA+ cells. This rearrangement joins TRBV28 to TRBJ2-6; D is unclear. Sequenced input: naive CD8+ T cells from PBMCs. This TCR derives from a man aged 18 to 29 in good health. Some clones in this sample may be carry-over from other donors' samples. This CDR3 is CASSFERSSGANVLTF. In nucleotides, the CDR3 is TGTGCCAGCAGTTTCGAACGGAGCTCTGGGGCCAACGTCCTGACTTTC.